This T cell receptor (beta chain) was captured by sequencing in a study of cytomegalovirus exposure and HLA in healthy donors. Background on the study: Per a later analysis, the roughly 670 first-cohort and some 130 validation repertoires shared one platform.

Overall study results and limits: With high specificity and sensitivity, the classifier reportedly diagnosed cytomegalovirus status. TCR sequences were mostly rare, though some public TCRs occurred in many donors.

Germline lookup yields CDR1 MNHNY and CDR2 SVGAGI (reference sequence). The CDR3 length is 15 residues. V trimming: 8 bases; J trimming: 0 bases; junction bases outside the gene matches: 3. This table comes from immunoSEQ multiplex PCR, and its TCRdb copy is limited to in-frame clones, with some not included. This table has more than 120,000 clones, about nine tenths appearing once. For this clone: What it binds is unknown.

The V and J genes are TRBV6-6 and TRBJ2-3; 12 bases fit TRBD2. The receptor's source is a man aged 18 to 30 in good health and CMV-seropositive. The material sequenced was PBMCs. The CDR3 sequence: CASRTSGTSTDTQYF. The CDR3, as DNA: TGTGCCAGCCGGACTAGCGGGACGAGCACAGATACGCAGTATTTT.